These 7 T cell receptor beta chains came from one sample sequenced in a study of blood T cell repertoires in COVID-19. Clones were sequenced by immunoSEQ multiplex PCR, and TCRdb holds only the in-frame ones, with some missing. The sample records fewer than 200,000 clones, roughly 86% being singletons. The sequenced sample was peripheral blood. The source is a middle-aged man who had recovered from COVID-19.

The chain links TRBV7-2 to TRBJ2-1; D may be TRBD2 (5 bases). V lost 3 bases and J lost 10, with 10 bases in between. The CDR3 length is 12 residues. The germline gives CDR1 SGHTA, CDR2 FQGNSA. CDR3 nucleotides: TGTGCCAGCAGCTTGCAGACGGGGGAGCAGTTCTTC. Its translation is CASSLQTGEQFF. Full variable domain (remainder filled in from reference TRBV7-2 and TRBJ2-1): GAGVSQSPSNKVTEKGKDVELRCDPISGHTALYWYRQSLGQGLEFLIYFQGNSAPDKSGLPSDRFSAERTGGSVSTLTIQRTQQEDSAVYLCASSLQTGEQFFGPGTRLTVL.

The rearrangement joins TRBV4-1 to TRBJ2-4; D gene ambiguous. From germline, CDR1 is MGHRA and CDR2 YSYEKL. The V end lost 3 bases, the J end lost 1 base, and 7 bases lay between the germline ends. CDR3 length equals 14 residues. The CDR3, as DNA: TGCGCCAGCAGCCAGCTGGGCGCCAAAAACATTCAGTACTTC. This codes for CASSQLGAKNIQYF.

The V call is TRBV9, the J call TRBJ2-1; maybe TRBD2 (6 bases). V dropped 3 bases and J dropped 4 bases, with 14 bases sitting between them. The CDR3 consists of 15 residues. Germline values: CDR1 SGDLS, CDR2 YYNGEE. Here the CDR3 reads CASSASGGSYNEQFF. CDR3 nucleotides: TGTGCCAGCAGCGCGAGTGGGGGGTCTTACAATGAGCAGTTCTTC.

The chain employs TRBV12-3 or TRBV12-4 and TRBJ2-1, with TRBD1 identical over 8 bases. The length of the CDR3 is 13 residues. Unmatched junction bases numbered 6, after V lost 2 bases and J lost 12 bases. The CDR3 nucleotides read TGTGCCAGCAGTTTAAGGCAGGGGGCCACGCAGTTCTTC. It yields the protein CASSLRQGATQFF.

The rearrangement links TRBV7-2 to TRBJ2-6, with TRBD1 as a possible D gene (6 bases). The ends were cut back, 4 bases at V and 0 bases at J, with 13 bases in the middle. Per the germline V gene, CDR1 is SGHTA and CDR2 is FQGNSA. This CDR3 has 17 amino acids. CDR3 DNA: TGTGCCAGCAGCTGGGACACGGAATCCTCTGGGGCCAACGTCCTGACTTTC. Translating gives CASSWDTESSGANVLTF.

For this clone: Its ends do not fully match the called genes, so a read error is possible. This chain connects TRBV14 to TRBJ1-1; D gene ambiguous. The germline V gene has CDR1 SGHDN and CDR2 FVKESK. The CDR3 has 16 residues. The CDR3: CASSQDANRLNTKAFF. In DNA, the CDR3 is TGTGCCAGCAGCCAAGATGCCAACCGCCTGAACACTAAAGCTTTCTTT.

The chain couples TRBV29-1 to TRBJ2-1, with D perhaps TRBD2 (6 bases). Trimming removed 4 bases at V and 7 bases at J, with 20 bases between. Germline loops: CDR1 SQVTM, CDR2 ANQGSEA. This CDR3 comprises 15 residues. For the CDR3, the DNA is TGCAGCGTTGGGGGGGACGGGGAGAACTATAATGAGCAGTTCTTC. Amino acid sequence: CSVGGDGENYNEQFF.